Reported below is one T cell receptor (beta chain). Its matching antigen is unknown. These data originate in a study of T cell repertoires in cytomegalovirus infection. Across the study: Recently identified HLA-C-restricted CMV epitopes were among the peptides used. Indicated by public TCR beta signatures were CMV infection and matching HLA type.

A single record per CDR3 protein comes from TCRdb applying MiXCR to the reads. The sample lists around 430,000 distinct CDR3 sequences, about 39% occurring once. Trimming left V 3 bases short and J 5 bases short, with 6 bases between. CDR1 and CDR2 from the germline V gene are SGHAT and FQNNGV. The CDR3 runs 12 residues. Study results and limitations: Cumulative public TCR beta family frequency identified carriers of CMV plus the relevant HLA. Dominating the ex vivo response were HLA-C-restricted CMV-specific TCR beta clonotypes.

The sequencing here drew on cultured PBMCs, taken from culture after CMV antigen stimulation. This TCR was sampled from a human donor in good health (CMV status not recorded). Some clones in this sample may be carry-over from other donors' samples. The chain joins TRBV11-2 to TRBJ2-3; no reliable D call. The CDR3 loop is CASSFNLDTQYF. For the CDR3, the DNA is TGTGCCAGCAGCTTTAACTTAGATACGCAGTATTTT.